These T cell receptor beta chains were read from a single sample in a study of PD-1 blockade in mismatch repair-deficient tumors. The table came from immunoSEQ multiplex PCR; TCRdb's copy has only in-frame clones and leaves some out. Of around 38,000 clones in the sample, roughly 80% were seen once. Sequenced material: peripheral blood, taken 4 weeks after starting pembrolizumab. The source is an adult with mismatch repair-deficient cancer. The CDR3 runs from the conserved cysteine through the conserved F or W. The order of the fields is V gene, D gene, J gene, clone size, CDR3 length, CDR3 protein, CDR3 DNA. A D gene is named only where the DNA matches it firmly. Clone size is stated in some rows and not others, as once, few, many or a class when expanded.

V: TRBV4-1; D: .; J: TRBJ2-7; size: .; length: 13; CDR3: CASSQEGMREQYF; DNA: TGCGCCAGCAGCCAAGAAGGAATGCGCGAGCAGTACTTC
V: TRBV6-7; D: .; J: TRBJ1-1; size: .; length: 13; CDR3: CASSYQANTEAFF; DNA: TGTGCCAGCAGTTATCAGGCGAACACTGAAGCTTTCTTT
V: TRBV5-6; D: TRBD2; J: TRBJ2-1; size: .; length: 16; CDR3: CASSLTGTSSYNEQFF; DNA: TGTGCCAGCAGCTTGACAGGGACTAGCTCCTACAATGAGCAGTTCTTC
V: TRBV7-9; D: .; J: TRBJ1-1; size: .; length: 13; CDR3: CASSLEGNGEAFF; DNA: TGTGCCAGCAGCTTAGAAGGGAACGGGGAAGCTTTCTTT
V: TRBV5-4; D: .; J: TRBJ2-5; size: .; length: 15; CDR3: CASSLGSGNQETQYF; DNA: TGTGCCAGCAGCTTGGGTAGCGGCAACCAAGAGACCCAGTACTTC
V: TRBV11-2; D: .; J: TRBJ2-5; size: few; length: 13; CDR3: CASSRDTDMTQYF; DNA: TGTGCCAGCAGCCGGGACACGGATATGACCCAGTACTTC
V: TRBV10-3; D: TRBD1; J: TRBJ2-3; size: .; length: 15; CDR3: CAISDNRGRSDTQYF; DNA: TGTGCCATCAGTGATAACAGGGGGCGCTCAGATACGCAGTATTTT
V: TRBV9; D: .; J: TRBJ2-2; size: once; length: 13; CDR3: CASSVGGYGELFF; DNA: TGTGCCAGCAGCGTAGGTGGATATGGGGAGCTGTTTTTT
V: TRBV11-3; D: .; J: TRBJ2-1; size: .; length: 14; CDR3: CASSSQGRYNEQFF; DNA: TGTGCCAGCAGCTCACAAGGACGGTACAATGAGCAGTTCTTC
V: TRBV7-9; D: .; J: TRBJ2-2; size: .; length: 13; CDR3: CASSFVGVGELFF; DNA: TGTGCCAGCAGCTTCGTAGGAGTCGGGGAGCTGTTTTTT
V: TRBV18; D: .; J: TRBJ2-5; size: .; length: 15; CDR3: CASSAVKGIQETQYF; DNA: TGTGCCAGCTCGGCTGTGAAGGGGATCCAAGAGACCCAGTACTTC
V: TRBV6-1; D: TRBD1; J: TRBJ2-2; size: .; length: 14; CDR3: CASSSDRGTGELFF; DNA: TGTGCCAGCTCCTCAGACAGGGGCACCGGGGAGCTGTTTTTT
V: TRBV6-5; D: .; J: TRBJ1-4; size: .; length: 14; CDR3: CASSATATNEKLFF; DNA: TGTGCCAGCAGTGCTACTGCAACTAATGAAAAACTGTTTTTT
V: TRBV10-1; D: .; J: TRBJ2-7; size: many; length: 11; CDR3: CASSDTYEQYF; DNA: TGCGCCAGCAGTGACACCTACGAGCAGTACTTC
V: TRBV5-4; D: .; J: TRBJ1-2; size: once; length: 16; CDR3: CASSNPKDRPNYGYTF; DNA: TGTGCCAGCAGCAACCCGAAAGACAGGCCTAACTATGGCTACACCTTC
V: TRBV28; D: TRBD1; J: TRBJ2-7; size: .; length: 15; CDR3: CASSWTGYGSYEQYF; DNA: TGTGCCAGCAGTTGGACAGGGTATGGCTCCTACGAGCAGTACTTC
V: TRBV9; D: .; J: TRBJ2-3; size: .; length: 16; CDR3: CASSVNGGAGTDTQYF; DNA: TGTGCCAGCAGCGTAAATGGGGGGGCTGGGACAGATACGCAGTATTTT
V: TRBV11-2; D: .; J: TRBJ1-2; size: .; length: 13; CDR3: CASSPERYHGYTF; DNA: TGTGCCAGCAGCCCAGAAAGGTATCACGGCTACACCTTC
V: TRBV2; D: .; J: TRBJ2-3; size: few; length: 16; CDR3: CASSDGLAGFGDTQYF; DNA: TGTGCCAGCAGTGATGGGCTAGCAGGGTTTGGAGATACGCAGTATTTT
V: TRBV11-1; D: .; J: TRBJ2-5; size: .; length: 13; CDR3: CASSLNREETQYF; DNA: TGTGCCAGCAGCTTAAACAGGGAAGAGACCCAGTACTTC
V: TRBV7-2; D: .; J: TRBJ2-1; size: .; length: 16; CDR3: CASSLILKAGANEQFF; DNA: TGTGCCAGCAGCTTAATCTTGAAGGCTGGGGCCAATGAGCAGTTCTTC
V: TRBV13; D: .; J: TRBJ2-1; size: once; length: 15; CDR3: CASSFGDSSNNEQFF; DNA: TGTGCCAGCAGCTTCGGAGACAGCTCGAACAATGAGCAGTTCTTC
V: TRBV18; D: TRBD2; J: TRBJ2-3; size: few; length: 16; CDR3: CASSPGELAGGHTQYF; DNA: TGTGCCAGCTCACCAGGAGAACTAGCGGGAGGTCATACGCAGTATTTT
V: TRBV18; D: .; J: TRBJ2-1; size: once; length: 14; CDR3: CASSPAPLAHEQFF; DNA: TGTGCCAGCTCACCAGCCCCGTTAGCCCATGAGCAGTTCTTC
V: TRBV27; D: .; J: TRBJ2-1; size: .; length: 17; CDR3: CASSVDATSGPYNEQFF; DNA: TGTGCCAGCAGTGTCGACGCTACTAGTGGGCCCTACAATGAGCAGTTCTTC
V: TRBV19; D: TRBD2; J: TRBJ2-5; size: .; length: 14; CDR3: CASRPSGSQETQYF; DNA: TGTGCCAGTAGACCTAGCGGGAGCCAAGAGACCCAGTACTTC
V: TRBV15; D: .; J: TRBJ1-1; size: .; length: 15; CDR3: CATSRGFIMNTEAFF; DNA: TGTGCCACCAGCAGAGGTTTTATTATGAACACTGAAGCTTTCTTT
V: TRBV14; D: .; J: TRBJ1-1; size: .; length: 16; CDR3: CASSQGLQDLGTEAFF; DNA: TGTGCCAGCAGCCAAGGGCTACAGGATTTAGGCACTGAAGCTTTCTTT
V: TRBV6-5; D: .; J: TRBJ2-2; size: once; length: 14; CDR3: CASSYREATGELFF; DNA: TGTGCCAGCAGTTACAGGGAGGCTACCGGGGAGCTGTTTTTT
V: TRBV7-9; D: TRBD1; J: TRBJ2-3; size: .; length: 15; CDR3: CASSFRNRGSDTQYF; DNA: TGTGCCAGCAGCTTCCGAAACAGGGGCTCAGATACGCAGTATTTT
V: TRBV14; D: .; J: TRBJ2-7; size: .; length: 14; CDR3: CASSQDLGFREQYF; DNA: TGTGCCAGCAGCCAAGATTTAGGGTTTCGGGAGCAGTACTTC
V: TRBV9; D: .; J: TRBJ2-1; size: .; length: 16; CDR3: CASSALGSGANGEQFF; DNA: TGTGCCAGCAGCGCTTTGGGTAGCGGAGCTAACGGTGAGCAGTTCTTC
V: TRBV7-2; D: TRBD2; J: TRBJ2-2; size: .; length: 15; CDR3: CASSLRLAGAGELFF; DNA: TGTGCCAGCAGCTTAAGACTAGCGGGGGCCGGGGAGCTGTTTTTT
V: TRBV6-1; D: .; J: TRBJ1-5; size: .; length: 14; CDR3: CASGGSGSAQPQHF; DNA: TGTGCCAGCGGGGGGTCAGGTTCGGCTCAGCCCCAGCATTTT
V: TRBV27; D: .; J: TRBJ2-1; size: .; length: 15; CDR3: CASSLGDTGYNEQFF; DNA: TGTGCCAGCAGTTTAGGTGACACAGGCTACAATGAGCAGTTCTTC
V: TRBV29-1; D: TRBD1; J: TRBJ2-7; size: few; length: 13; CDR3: CSVAQGVSYEQYF; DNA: TGCAGCGTGGCACAGGGGGTCTCCTACGAGCAGTACTTC
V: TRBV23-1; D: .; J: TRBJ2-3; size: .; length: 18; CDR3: CASSPTRDLLSSTDTQYF; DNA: TGCGCCAGCAGTCCGACCCGTGACCTGTTATCTAGCACAGATACGCAGTATTTT
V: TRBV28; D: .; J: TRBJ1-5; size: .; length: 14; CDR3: CASSLGRGDQPQHF; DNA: TGTGCCAGCAGCCTAGGTAGGGGCGACCAGCCCCAGCATTTT
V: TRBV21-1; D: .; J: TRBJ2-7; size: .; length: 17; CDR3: CASSKGTRERSSYEQYF; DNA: TGTGCCAGCAGCAAAGGGACGCGGGAGAGGAGCTCCTACGAGCAGTACTTC
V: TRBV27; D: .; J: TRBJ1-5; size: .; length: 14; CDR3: CASSPSQFYQPQHF; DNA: TGTGCCAGCAGTCCCAGTCAGTTCTATCAGCCCCAGCATTTT
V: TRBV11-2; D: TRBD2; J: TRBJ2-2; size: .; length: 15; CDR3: CASSLGGGNTGELFF; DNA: TGTGCCAGCAGCTTAGGCGGGGGGAACACCGGGGAGCTGTTTTTT
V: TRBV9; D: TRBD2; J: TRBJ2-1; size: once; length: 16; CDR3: CASSHGGTSVYNEQFF; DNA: TGTGCCAGCAGCCATGGGGGGACTAGCGTCTACAATGAGCAGTTCTTC
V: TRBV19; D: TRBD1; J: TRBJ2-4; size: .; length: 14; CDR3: CASSLRDRQNIQYF; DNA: TGTGCCAGTAGCCTGAGGGACAGACAAAACATTCAGTACTTC
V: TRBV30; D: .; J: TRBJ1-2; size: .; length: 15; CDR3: CAWGVHLREVYGYTF; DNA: TGTGCCTGGGGAGTCCATCTAAGGGAGGTCTATGGCTACACCTTC
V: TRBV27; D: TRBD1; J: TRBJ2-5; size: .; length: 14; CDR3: CASKMKGGWETQYF; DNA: TGTGCCAGCAAAATGAAAGGGGGCTGGGAGACCCAGTACTTC
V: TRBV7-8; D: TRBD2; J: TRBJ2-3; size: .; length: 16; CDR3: CASSDGLAGRTDTQYF; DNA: TGTGCCAGCAGCGACGGACTAGCGGGGCGCACAGATACGCAGTATTTT
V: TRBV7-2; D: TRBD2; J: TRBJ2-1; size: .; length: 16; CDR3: CASSLPREGPLHEQFF; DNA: TGTGCCAGCAGCTTACCCCGGGAGGGCCCTCTACATGAGCAGTTCTTC
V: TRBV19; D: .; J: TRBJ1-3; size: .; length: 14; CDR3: CASSRGYSGNTIYF; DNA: TGTGCCAGTAGTCGAGGGTATTCCGGAAACACCATATATTTT
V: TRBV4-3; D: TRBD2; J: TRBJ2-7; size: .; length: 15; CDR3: CASSSVAGVDYEQYF; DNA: TGCGCCAGCAGCTCGGTAGCGGGAGTGGACTACGAGCAGTACTTC
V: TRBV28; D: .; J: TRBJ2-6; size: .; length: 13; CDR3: CASRYSGANVLTF; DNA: TGTGCCAGCCGATACTCTGGGGCCAACGTCCTGACTTTC
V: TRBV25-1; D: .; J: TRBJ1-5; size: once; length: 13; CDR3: CASSWGRDQPQHF; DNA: TGTGCCAGCAGCTGGGGGAGAGACCAGCCCCAGCATTTT
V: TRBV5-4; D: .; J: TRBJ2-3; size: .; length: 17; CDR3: CASSLTGGWTSTDTQYF; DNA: TGTGCCAGCAGCTTGACAGGAGGGTGGACTAGCACAGATACGCAGTATTTT